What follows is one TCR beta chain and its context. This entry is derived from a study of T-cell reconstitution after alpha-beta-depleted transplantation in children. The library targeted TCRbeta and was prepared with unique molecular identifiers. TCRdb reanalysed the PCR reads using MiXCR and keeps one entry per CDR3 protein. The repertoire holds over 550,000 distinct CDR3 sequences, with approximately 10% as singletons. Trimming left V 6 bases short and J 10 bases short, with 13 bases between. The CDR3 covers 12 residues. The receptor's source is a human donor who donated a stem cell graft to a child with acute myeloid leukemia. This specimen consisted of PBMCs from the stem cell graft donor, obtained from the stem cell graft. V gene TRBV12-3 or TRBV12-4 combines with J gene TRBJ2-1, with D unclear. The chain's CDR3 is CASRFGSLEQFF. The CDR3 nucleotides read TGTGCCAGCAGGTTCGGGTCTCTGGAGCAGTTCTTC.